This TCR beta chain comes out of a study of blood T cell repertoires in COVID-19. In the study overall: COVID-19 samples from acute and convalescent phases originated in the United States, Italy and Spain.

This CDR3 contains 15 residues. From germline, CDR1 is MNHEY and CDR2 SVGAGI. The V segment lost 6 bases and the J segment 6 bases; nucleotides outside the gene matches: 8. The protocol was immunoSEQ multiplex PCR, while the TCRdb copy is restricted to in-frame clones and leaves out a portion. This table has about 400,000 clones, roughly 90% appearing once. The sequence derives from a woman aged 25 to 39 with acute or convalescent COVID-19. V and J are TRBV6-5 and TRBJ2-4; 10 nucleotides align to TRBD1. The sequenced material came from peripheral blood. The CDR3: CASSATGGVGNIQYF. The CDR3 bases are TGTGCCAGCAGCGCGACAGGGGGCGTTGGAAACATTCAGTACTTC.